This entry is about one T cell receptor (beta chain). The V gene's germline CDR1 is DFQATT and CDR2 SNEGSKA (reference sequence). The CDR3 sequence is 12 residues long. The data were taken from a study of regulatory T cells in long-lasting Graves disease. Time point: newly diagnosed GD, antithyroid drugs for less than 3 months. With RNA extracted from PBMCs as input, the TCR library was made. Building the TCR beta libraries relied on iRepertoire HTBI primers, and CDR3 regions underwent Arm-PCR. TCRdb re-derived calls from the multiplex PCR reads in MiXCR, one entry per CDR3 protein. The sample includes 500,000 to 700,000 distinct CDR3 sequences, 16% of them seen just once. These same records also appear under a second study, on T cells in Graves' hyperthyroidism and ophthalmopathy.

V is TRBV20-1 and J is TRBJ2-7; D is perhaps TRBD1 (6 bases). The specimen comprised peripheral blood mononuclear cells (PBMCs), sampled at new diagnosis, from a patient treated with antithyroid drugs. This clonotype was sampled from a woman aged 25 to 39 with Graves disease. The DNA for the CDR3 is TGCAGGGCCGATGGGGGCCCCTACGAGCAGTACTTC. This encodes CRADGGPYEQYF.